This TCR beta chain was identified in a study of T cells after yellow fever vaccination. Study-wide results and limits: Weaker overall, the secondary response nonetheless peaked faster (day 5 versus 15).

This CDR3 is 14 amino acids long. The germline V gene encodes CDR1 SGHRS and CDR2 YFSETQ. V was cut by 5 bases and J by 7 bases, with 15 bases left in between. This clonotype was counted only a few times. Its cognate antigen is unknown. TCRdb re-called the 5' RACE reads with MiXCR, one entry per CDR3 protein. The sample lists around 320,000 distinct CDR3 sequences, approximately 11% occurring once. The material sequenced was CD4+ T cells sorted from PBMCs, taken 45 days after the yellow fever booster vaccination. The chain is built from TRBV5-1 and TRBJ2-2, with D possibly being TRBD2 (6 bases). This TCR was recovered from a man between 18 and 29 years old who received the YFV17D yellow fever vaccine. CDR3 DNA: TGCGCCAGCAGGGAGACTAGTACCGGCGGGGAGCTGTTTTTT. This encodes CASRETSTGGELFF.